A selection of T cell receptor beta chains follows, all from one sample in a study of cytomegalovirus exposure and HLA in healthy donors. TCRdb's table, derived via immunoSEQ multiplex PCR, lists solely in-frame clones and lacks some. This table has about 70,000 clones, 90% to 95% appearing once. The sequencing sample was made of PBMCs. These receptors all come from a woman younger than 35 in good health and CMV-seropositive. CDR3s include the opening cysteine and the closing phenylalanine or tryptophan. The order of the fields is CDR3 protein, CDR3 DNA, D gene, clone size, V gene, J gene. The D gene is left open where the match is weak. Clone size is shown for a subset of rows, as once, few, many or a class of expanded clone.

CDR3aa: CASSFTGVGYEQYF; CDR3nt: TGTGCCAGCAGTTTCACAGGGGTGGGGTACGAGCAGTACTTC; d_gene: TRBD1; abundance: .; v_gene: TRBV27; j_gene: TRBJ2-7
CDR3aa: CASSLIMAGSNQPQHF; CDR3nt: TGTGCCAGCAGCTTGATCATGGCAGGAAGCAATCAGCCCCAGCATTTT; d_gene: .; abundance: .; v_gene: TRBV5-6; j_gene: TRBJ1-5
CDR3aa: CASSFGEGAYEQYF; CDR3nt: TGTGCCAGCAGCTTTGGGGAGGGGGCCTACGAGCAGTACTTC; d_gene: .; abundance: .; v_gene: TRBV7-6; j_gene: TRBJ2-7
CDR3aa: CASSLALAGYEQYF; CDR3nt: TGTGCCAGCAGCTTAGCGCTAGCGGGGTACGAGCAGTACTTC; d_gene: TRBD2; abundance: .; v_gene: TRBV7-2; j_gene: TRBJ2-7
CDR3aa: CASSVEAGGIGEQYF; CDR3nt: TGTGCCAGCAGCGTAGAGGCAGGGGGAATAGGCGAGCAGTACTTC; d_gene: TRBD1; abundance: .; v_gene: TRBV9; j_gene: TRBJ2-7
CDR3aa: CASSFGGAGDQPQHF; CDR3nt: TGTGCCAGCAGTTTTGGGGGGGCCGGGGATCAGCCCCAGCATTTT; d_gene: .; abundance: .; v_gene: TRBV27; j_gene: TRBJ1-5
CDR3aa: CARGEEYNSPLHF; CDR3nt: TGTGCCAGAGGGGAAGAATATAATTCACCCCTCCACTTT; d_gene: .; abundance: .; v_gene: TRBV2; j_gene: TRBJ1-6
CDR3aa: CASSQSGTGELTTNEKLFF; CDR3nt: TGCGCCAGCAGCCAATCCGGGACAGGGGAATTGACCACTAATGAAAAACTGTTTTTT; d_gene: TRBD1; abundance: .; v_gene: TRBV4-3; j_gene: TRBJ1-4
CDR3aa: CASSPLQETQYF; CDR3nt: TGTGCCAGCAGTCCTTTACAAGAGACCCAGTACTTC; d_gene: .; abundance: .; v_gene: TRBV6-5; j_gene: TRBJ2-5
CDR3aa: CASSGQGTLSEAFF; CDR3nt: TGTGCCAGCAGCGGACAGGGTACCCTTTCTGAAGCTTTCTTT; d_gene: TRBD1; abundance: .; v_gene: TRBV9; j_gene: TRBJ1-1
CDR3aa: CASSRQGVYGYTF; CDR3nt: TGTGCCAGCAGCAGACAGGGTGTCTATGGCTACACCTTC; d_gene: TRBD1; abundance: once; v_gene: TRBV5-4; j_gene: TRBJ1-2
CDR3aa: CASPLARGDTEAFF; CDR3nt: TGTGCCAGCCCTTTGGCCAGGGGGGACACTGAAGCTTTCTTT; d_gene: TRBD1; abundance: .; v_gene: TRBV6-1; j_gene: TRBJ1-1
CDR3aa: CSASGDYGYTF; CDR3nt: TGCAGTGCTTCAGGGGACTATGGCTACACCTTC; d_gene: .; abundance: .; v_gene: TRBV20-1; j_gene: TRBJ1-2
CDR3aa: CASSSGTGNEKLFF; CDR3nt: TGTGCCAGCAGCTCCGGGACAGGGAATGAAAAACTGTTTTTT; d_gene: TRBD1; abundance: .; v_gene: TRBV7-2; j_gene: TRBJ1-4
CDR3aa: CASSLAGTGSEAFF; CDR3nt: TGCGCCAGCAGCTTGGCCGGGACAGGTTCTGAAGCTTTCTTT; d_gene: TRBD1; abundance: once; v_gene: TRBV5-1; j_gene: TRBJ1-1
CDR3aa: CASTQGGTDEQYF; CDR3nt: TGTGCCAGCACTCAGGGAGGGACTGACGAGCAGTACTTC; d_gene: TRBD2; abundance: .; v_gene: TRBV6-5; j_gene: TRBJ2-7
CDR3aa: CASSPGGTEAFF; CDR3nt: TGTGCCAGCAGCCCAGGGGGCACTGAAGCTTTCTTT; d_gene: TRBD1; abundance: .; v_gene: TRBV7-9; j_gene: TRBJ1-1
CDR3aa: CASSFGNTEAFF; CDR3nt: TGTGCCAGCAGCTTCGGGAACACTGAAGCTTTCTTT; d_gene: .; abundance: .; v_gene: TRBV7-9; j_gene: TRBJ1-1
CDR3aa: CASSQGSASTDTQYF; CDR3nt: TGCGCCAGCAGCCAAGGGTCAGCGAGCACAGATACGCAGTATTTT; d_gene: .; abundance: .; v_gene: TRBV4-3; j_gene: TRBJ2-3
CDR3aa: CASQDWTGENTGELFF; CDR3nt: TGCGCCAGCCAAGACTGGACAGGGGAGAACACCGGGGAGCTGTTTTTT; d_gene: TRBD1; abundance: .; v_gene: TRBV10-2; j_gene: TRBJ2-2
CDR3aa: CASSLDRGREQYF; CDR3nt: TGTGCCAGTTCCTTGGACAGGGGGCGCGAGCAGTACTTC; d_gene: TRBD1; abundance: .; v_gene: TRBV19; j_gene: TRBJ2-7
CDR3aa: CASSLGVETSGNLHEQYF; CDR3nt: TGTGCCAGCAGCTTAGGAGTCGAGACTAGCGGGAATTTGCACGAGCAGTACTTC; d_gene: TRBD2; abundance: .; v_gene: TRBV7-8; j_gene: TRBJ2-7
CDR3aa: CASRLTGEQFF; CDR3nt: TGTGCCAGCAGACTAACAGGGGAGCAGTTCTTC; d_gene: .; abundance: .; v_gene: TRBV7-9; j_gene: TRBJ2-1
CDR3aa: CASSLGPLARGRDYNEQFF; CDR3nt: TGTGCCAGCAGCTTAGGGCCCCTAGCGCGGGGGCGAGACTACAATGAGCAGTTCTTC; d_gene: .; abundance: .; v_gene: TRBV7-2; j_gene: TRBJ2-1
CDR3aa: CASSEGLAANEQFF; CDR3nt: TGTGCCAGCAGCGAAGGACTAGCGGCCAATGAGCAGTTCTTC; d_gene: TRBD2; abundance: .; v_gene: TRBV5-6; j_gene: TRBJ2-1
CDR3aa: CAAKRGESSYEQYF; CDR3nt: TGTGCCGCTAAGCGGGGGGAGAGCTCCTACGAGCAGTACTTC; d_gene: TRBD2; abundance: .; v_gene: TRBV19; j_gene: TRBJ2-7
CDR3aa: CASSLSEDSNYGYTF; CDR3nt: TGTGCCAGCAGTTTAAGCGAGGATTCAAACTATGGCTACACCTTC; d_gene: .; abundance: .; v_gene: TRBV27; j_gene: TRBJ1-2
CDR3aa: CASSTRQEDSPLHF; CDR3nt: TGTGCCAGCAGCACCAGACAGGAGGATTCACCCCTCCACTTT; d_gene: .; abundance: .; v_gene: TRBV7-9; j_gene: TRBJ1-6
CDR3aa: CASSLPPSRQNIQYF; CDR3nt: TGTGCCAGCAGCTTACCCCCTTCTAGGCAAAACATTCAGTACTTC; d_gene: .; abundance: .; v_gene: TRBV7-2; j_gene: TRBJ2-4
CDR3aa: CASSPTGGRGRNEQFF; CDR3nt: TGTGCCAGCAGCCCAACCGGCGGGAGGGGACGCAATGAGCAGTTCTTC; d_gene: TRBD2; abundance: .; v_gene: TRBV7-2; j_gene: TRBJ2-1
CDR3aa: CAITAESSYNEQFF; CDR3nt: TGTGCCATCACAGCGGAGAGCTCCTACAATGAGCAGTTCTTC; d_gene: .; abundance: .; v_gene: TRBV10-3; j_gene: TRBJ2-1
CDR3aa: CASSIIRGESTDTQYF; CDR3nt: TGTGCCAGCTCGATCATCAGGGGGGAGAGCACAGATACGCAGTATTTT; d_gene: .; abundance: .; v_gene: TRBV18; j_gene: TRBJ2-3
CDR3aa: CASRTDGGVYGYTF; CDR3nt: TGTGCCAGTAGAACAGACGGGGGGGTATATGGCTACACCTTC; d_gene: .; abundance: once; v_gene: TRBV19; j_gene: TRBJ1-2
CDR3aa: CASSPSGTPNSPLHF; CDR3nt: TGTGCCAGCAGCCCAAGTGGGACTCCAAATTCACCCCTCCACTTT; d_gene: .; abundance: .; v_gene: TRBV11-2; j_gene: TRBJ1-6
CDR3aa: CAWSAPGQLYEQYF; CDR3nt: TGTGCCTGGAGTGCTCCGGGACAGCTATACGAGCAGTACTTC; d_gene: TRBD1; abundance: .; v_gene: TRBV30; j_gene: TRBJ2-7
CDR3aa: CATSRATDFNYGYTF; CDR3nt: TGTGCCACCAGCAGAGCGACAGATTTTAACTATGGCTACACCTTC; d_gene: .; abundance: .; v_gene: TRBV15; j_gene: TRBJ1-2
CDR3aa: CASSLTSGYNEQFF; CDR3nt: TGTGCCAGCTCACTTACTAGCGGGTACAATGAGCAGTTCTTC; d_gene: TRBD2; abundance: .; v_gene: TRBV18; j_gene: TRBJ2-1
CDR3aa: CASSEGQGGQETQYF; CDR3nt: TGTGCCAGCAGCGAAGGACAGGGAGGGCAAGAGACCCAGTACTTC; d_gene: .; abundance: .; v_gene: TRBV7-9; j_gene: TRBJ2-5
CDR3aa: CASSRQGQYLGNTIYF; CDR3nt: TGTGCCAGCAGCCGACAAGGACAGTATCTGGGAAACACCATATATTTT; d_gene: .; abundance: .; v_gene: TRBV7-2; j_gene: TRBJ1-3
CDR3aa: CASSESRQTQYF; CDR3nt: TGCGCCAGCTCGGAGTCCCGCCAGACCCAGTACTTC; d_gene: .; abundance: .; v_gene: TRBV5-1; j_gene: TRBJ2-5
CDR3aa: CASSFGLAGYEQYF; CDR3nt: TGTGCCAGCAGCTTCGGACTAGCGGGGTACGAGCAGTACTTC; d_gene: TRBD2; abundance: .; v_gene: TRBV7-2; j_gene: TRBJ2-7
CDR3aa: CASSQGSGRSDTQYF; CDR3nt: TGTGCCAGCAGCCAGGGTAGCGGGAGGTCAGATACGCAGTATTTT; d_gene: TRBD2; abundance: .; v_gene: TRBV4-2; j_gene: TRBJ2-3
CDR3aa: CAKGLAGVEETQYF; CDR3nt: TGTGCCAAGGGACTAGCGGGAGTTGAAGAGACCCAGTACTTC; d_gene: TRBD2; abundance: .; v_gene: TRBV7-2; j_gene: TRBJ2-5
CDR3aa: CASSLARGSTGELFF; CDR3nt: TGTGCCAGCAGCTTAGCCAGGGGGAGCACCGGGGAGCTGTTTTTT; d_gene: TRBD1; abundance: .; v_gene: TRBV7-2; j_gene: TRBJ2-2
CDR3aa: CASSLVGDSFTDTQYF; CDR3nt: TGTGCCAGCAGCTTGGTCGGGGACTCCTTCACAGATACGCAGTATTTT; d_gene: .; abundance: .; v_gene: TRBV5-4; j_gene: TRBJ2-3
CDR3aa: CASTPSATGRDTYEQYF; CDR3nt: TGCGCCAGCACCCCCTCTGCCACCGGCAGGGACACCTACGAGCAGTACTTC; d_gene: .; abundance: .; v_gene: TRBV10-2; j_gene: TRBJ2-7
CDR3aa: CASSELENTDTQYF; CDR3nt: TGCGCCAGCAGTGAACTAGAGAACACAGATACGCAGTATTTT; d_gene: .; abundance: .; v_gene: TRBV10-1; j_gene: TRBJ2-3
CDR3aa: CASSNHPGLPGEQFF; CDR3nt: TGTGCCAGCAGCAACCATCCGGGACTCCCAGGAGAGCAGTTCTTC; d_gene: .; abundance: .; v_gene: TRBV21-1; j_gene: TRBJ2-1
CDR3aa: CASSQEVAGGHEQYF; CDR3nt: TGCGCCAGCAGCCAAGAGGTAGCGGGGGGCCACGAGCAGTACTTC; d_gene: TRBD2; abundance: .; v_gene: TRBV4-3; j_gene: TRBJ2-7
CDR3aa: CASSYSTGLVNYEQYF; CDR3nt: TGTGCCAGCAGTTACTCGACAGGACTAGTTAACTACGAGCAGTACTTC; d_gene: .; abundance: .; v_gene: TRBV6-5; j_gene: TRBJ2-7
CDR3aa: CASYRQGCPKNIQYF; CDR3nt: TGCGCCAGCTATAGACAGGGGTGCCCCAAAAACATTCAGTACTTC; d_gene: TRBD1; abundance: .; v_gene: TRBV23-1; j_gene: TRBJ2-4
CDR3aa: CASSISGLAGVNNEQFF; CDR3nt: TGTGCCAGTAGTATATCAGGACTAGCGGGAGTAAATAATGAGCAGTTCTTC; d_gene: TRBD2; abundance: .; v_gene: TRBV19; j_gene: TRBJ2-1
CDR3aa: CASSRSGPSTDTQYF; CDR3nt: TGTGCCAGCAGTCGGAGCGGCCCGAGCACAGATACGCAGTATTTT; d_gene: .; abundance: .; v_gene: TRBV2; j_gene: TRBJ2-3
CDR3aa: CASSADRGNTGELFF; CDR3nt: TGTGCCAGCAGCGCCGACAGGGGGAACACCGGGGAGCTGTTTTTT; d_gene: TRBD1; abundance: .; v_gene: TRBV11-3; j_gene: TRBJ2-2
CDR3aa: CASSQLTAAYEQYF; CDR3nt: TGCGCCAGCAGCCAACTTACAGCGGCCTACGAGCAGTACTTC; d_gene: .; abundance: .; v_gene: TRBV4-1; j_gene: TRBJ2-7